The T cell receptor (beta chain) under discussion was sequenced for a study of blood T cell repertoires in COVID-19. Turning to the study itself: Some COVID-19 samples were acute and others convalescent; all came from the United States, Italy and Spain. T cells, B-cell-depleted T cells, or PBMCs supplied cDNA or gDNA.

Trimming cost V 0 bases and J 12 bases, with 18 bases left between them. This CDR3 comprises 14 residues. CDR1 is LGHNA, CDR2 YSLEER, per germline. In the original analysis: Quantification of nucleated cells was approximated via reference gene primer amplification. Here immunoSEQ multiplex PCR was the method, and the copy in TCRdb shows in-frame clones only, minus some. V and J calls and clone size are given by that table; D and trimming were obtained from the DNA. Of under 75,000 clones in the sample, around 90% are singletons; the top ten hold around 20%. This clone occurred once. The chain carries TRBV4-3 and TRBJ2-7, with D tentatively TRBD1 (5 bases). The material sequenced was peripheral blood. This sequence was found in a woman of 80 years or more with active COVID-19. CDR3 nucleotides: TGCGCCAGCAGCCAAGACCCGAGTCAGGGCGATCCGTACTTC. This gives the protein CASSQDPSQGDPYF.